Detailed here is one T cell receptor (beta chain). The antigen remains unidentified. Germline CDR1 reads SGHRS; CDR2 reads YFSETQ. The CDR3 runs 17 residues. V dropped 4 bases and J dropped 2 bases, with 21 bases sitting between them. CDR3 and TCR beta VDJ profiling relied on a genomic DNA template. TCRdb used MiXCR to reprocess the reads, holding one entry per CDR3 protein. Among approximately 270,000 distinct CDR3 sequences listed, around 60% were seen once. This specimen comes from a study of CD8+CD57+ T cells in acquired aplastic anemia. Across the study: The study obtained an average of roughly 3 ug of DNA from sorted CD4+ and CD8+ cells. Findings of the study overall: A set of some 28 CD8+ CDR3 sequences was shared between patients and controls, and these sequences appeared highly expressed in patients.

The chain is built from TRBV5-1 and TRBJ1-1, with D possibly matching TRBD1 (6 bases). The receptor comes from a human donor with severe aplastic anemia or a healthy control (not recorded which). The sample taken for sequencing was sorted CD4+, CD8+, or CD8+CD57+ T cells (not recorded which) from PBMCs. The CDR3 spells CASSLWTTGSGNTEAFF. CDR3 DNA sequence: TGCGCCAGCAGCCTATGGACGACAGGATCTGGAAACACTGAAGCTTTCTTT.